The T cell receptor beta chain under discussion was sequenced for a study of shared clonotypes between healthy human individuals. Across the whole study: The composition of the donors was two women and three men aged 18 to 49.

This table comes from immunoSEQ multiplex PCR, and its TCRdb copy is limited to in-frame clones, with some not included. Of 600,000 to 750,000 clones listed, 72% were seen once; the top ten hold around 1.8%. Germline values: CDR1 SGHRS, CDR2 YFSETQ. CDR3 size: 13 residues. V dropped 1 base and J dropped 2 bases, with 6 bases sitting between them. About this clone itself: The identical CDR3 is also encoded by other nucleotide sequences in the sample.

The sequence was collected from a woman between 25 and 40 years old in good health. This sequence joins TRBV5-1 and TRBJ1-2; no reliable D call. The material sequenced was memory CD4+ T cells sorted from blood. Subset of the sample: CD45RA-negative fraction. The CDR3 is CASSLSDNYGYTF. The CDR3 bases are TGCGCCAGCAGCTTGTCGGACAACTATGGCTACACCTTC.